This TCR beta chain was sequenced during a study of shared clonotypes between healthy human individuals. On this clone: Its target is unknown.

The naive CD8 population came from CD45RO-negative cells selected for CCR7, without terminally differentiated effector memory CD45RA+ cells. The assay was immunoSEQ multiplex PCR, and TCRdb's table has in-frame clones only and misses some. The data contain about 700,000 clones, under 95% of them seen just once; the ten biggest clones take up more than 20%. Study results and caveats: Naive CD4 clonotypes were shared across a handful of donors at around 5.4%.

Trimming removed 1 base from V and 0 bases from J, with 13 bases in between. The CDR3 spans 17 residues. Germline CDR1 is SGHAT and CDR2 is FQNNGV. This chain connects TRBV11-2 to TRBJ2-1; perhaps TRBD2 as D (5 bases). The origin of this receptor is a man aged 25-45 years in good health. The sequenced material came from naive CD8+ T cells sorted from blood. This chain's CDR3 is CASSLGVALGSYNEQFF. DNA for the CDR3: TGTGCCAGCAGCTTAGGAGTAGCGTTGGGCTCCTACAATGAGCAGTTCTTC. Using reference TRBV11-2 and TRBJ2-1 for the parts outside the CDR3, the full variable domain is EAGVAQSPRYKIIEKRQSVAFWCNPISGHATLYWYQQILGQGPKLLIQFQNNGVVDDSQLPKDRFSAERLKGVDSTLKIQPAKLEDSAVYLCASSLGVALGSYNEQFFGPGTRLTVL.